This T cell receptor (beta chain) is from a study of T cells in Graves' hyperthyroidism and ophthalmopathy. This clonotype was detected many times. Amplification of TCR beta CDR3 regions used RNA as the template. When the TCR CDR3 underwent first-round RT-PCR, the HTBI primer set was used. TCRdb independently ran MiXCR on the multiplex PCR reads; one entry per CDR3 protein. The sample has fewer than 400,000 distinct CDR3 sequences, 15% to 19% seen once. Newly diagnosed patients aged 18 to 65 had hyperthyroidism of under 2 months' duration. The CDR3 has 14 residues. The germline V gene has CDR1 LGHDT and CDR2 YNNKEL (reference sequence). Trimming removed 4 bases at V and 6 bases at J, with 16 bases between.

Material: blood. The V and J genes are TRBV3-1 and TRBJ2-7; TRBD1 might be the D (6 bases). The source is a woman aged 18-35 years with Graves' hyperthyroidism that later progressed to Graves' ophthalmopathy. The CDR3 nucleotides are TGTGCCAGCAGCCCCGCTACAGGGTCGGGCGAGCAGTACTTC. It encodes CASSPATGSGEQYF.